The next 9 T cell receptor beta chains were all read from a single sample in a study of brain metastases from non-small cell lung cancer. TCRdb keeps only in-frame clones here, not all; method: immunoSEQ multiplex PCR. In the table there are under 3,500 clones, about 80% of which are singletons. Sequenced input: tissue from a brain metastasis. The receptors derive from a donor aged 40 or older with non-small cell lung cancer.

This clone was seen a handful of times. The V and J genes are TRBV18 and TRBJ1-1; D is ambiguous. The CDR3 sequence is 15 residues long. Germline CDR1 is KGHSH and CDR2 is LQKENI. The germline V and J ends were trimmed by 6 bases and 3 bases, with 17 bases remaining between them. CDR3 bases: TGTGCCAGCTCTTTACTGGAAAGGGATCACACTGAAGCTTTCTTT. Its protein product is CASSLLERDHTEAFF.

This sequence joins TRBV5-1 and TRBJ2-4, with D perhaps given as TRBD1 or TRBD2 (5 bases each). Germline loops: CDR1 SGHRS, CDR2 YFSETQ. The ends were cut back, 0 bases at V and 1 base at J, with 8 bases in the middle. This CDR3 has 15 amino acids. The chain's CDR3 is CASSLGGTAKNIQYF. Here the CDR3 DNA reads TGCGCCAGCAGCTTGGGGGGGACGGCCAAAAACATTCAGTACTTC.

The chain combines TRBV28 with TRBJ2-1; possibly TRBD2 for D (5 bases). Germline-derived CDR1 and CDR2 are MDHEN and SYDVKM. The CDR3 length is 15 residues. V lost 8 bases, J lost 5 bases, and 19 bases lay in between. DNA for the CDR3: TGTGCCAGCTCTCCCGCGGGCGGAAATCACAATGAGCAGTTCTTC. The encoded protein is CASSPAGGNHNEQFF.

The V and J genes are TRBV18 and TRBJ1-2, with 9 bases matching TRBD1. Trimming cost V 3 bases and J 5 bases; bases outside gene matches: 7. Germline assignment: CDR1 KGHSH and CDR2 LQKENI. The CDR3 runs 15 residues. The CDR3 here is CASSPSGTGSYGYTF. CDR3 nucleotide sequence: TGTGCCAGCTCACCGTCCGGGACAGGGTCGTATGGCTACACCTTC.

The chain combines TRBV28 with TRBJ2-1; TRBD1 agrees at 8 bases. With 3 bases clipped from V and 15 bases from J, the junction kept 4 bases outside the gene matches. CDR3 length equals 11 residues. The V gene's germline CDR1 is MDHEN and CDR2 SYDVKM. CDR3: CASSFDRGTFF. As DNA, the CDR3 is TGTGCCAGCAGTTTCGACAGGGGCACGTTCTTC.

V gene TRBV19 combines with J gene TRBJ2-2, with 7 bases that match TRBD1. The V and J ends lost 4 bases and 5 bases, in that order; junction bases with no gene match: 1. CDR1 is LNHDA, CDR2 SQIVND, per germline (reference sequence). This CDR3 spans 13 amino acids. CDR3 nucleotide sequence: TGTGCCAGTAGTACCAGGGGGACCGGGGAGCTGTTTTTT. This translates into CASSTRGTGELFF.

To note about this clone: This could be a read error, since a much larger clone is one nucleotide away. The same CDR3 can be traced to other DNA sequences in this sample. CDR3 region: CASSVGPTGILNTEAFF. CDR3 nucleotide sequence: TGTGCCAGCAGCGTGGGACCCACTGGGATATTGAACACTGAAGCTTTCTTT. The J gene is TRBJ1-1, the V gene TRBV7-3; weak D call: TRBD1 (5 bases). V was clipped by 5 bases and J by 0 bases, with 19 bases between them. Per germline, CDR1 SGHTA and CDR2 FQGTGA. The CDR3 loop spans 17 amino acids.

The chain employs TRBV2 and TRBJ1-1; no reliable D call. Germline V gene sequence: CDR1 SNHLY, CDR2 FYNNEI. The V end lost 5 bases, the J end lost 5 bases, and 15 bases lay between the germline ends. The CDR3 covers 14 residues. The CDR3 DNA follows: TGTGCCAGCAGTCTTCCCCGGGTGGGGACTGAAGCTTTCTTT. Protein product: CASSLPRVGTEAFF.

CDR3 sequence: CASTTSGSSDTQYF. For the CDR3, the DNA is TGCGCCAGCACCACTAGCGGGAGTTCAGATACGCAGTATTTT. The chain joins TRBV5-1 to TRBJ2-3; 11 positions match TRBD2. V lost 6 bases to trimming and J lost 4 bases; unmatched junction nucleotides: 4. The CDR3 runs 14 residues. Germline V gene data show CDR1 as SGHRS and CDR2 as YFSETQ.